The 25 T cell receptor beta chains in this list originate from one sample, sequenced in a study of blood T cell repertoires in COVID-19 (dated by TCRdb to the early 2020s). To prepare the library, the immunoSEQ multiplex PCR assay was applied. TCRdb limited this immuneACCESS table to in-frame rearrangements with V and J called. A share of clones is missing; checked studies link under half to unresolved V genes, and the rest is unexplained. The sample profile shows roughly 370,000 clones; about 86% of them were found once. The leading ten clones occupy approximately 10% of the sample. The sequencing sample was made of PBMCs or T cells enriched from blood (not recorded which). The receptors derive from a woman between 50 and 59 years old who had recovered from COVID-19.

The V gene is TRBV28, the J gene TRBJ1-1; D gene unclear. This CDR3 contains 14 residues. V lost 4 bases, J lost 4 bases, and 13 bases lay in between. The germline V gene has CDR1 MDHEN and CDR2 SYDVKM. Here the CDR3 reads CASSSPTSGTEAFF. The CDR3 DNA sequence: TGTGCCAGCAGTTCCCCAACTTCCGGCACTGAAGCTTTCTTT.

The CDR3 spells CASSLDDRGPYNEQFF. The CDR3 nucleotides read TGTGCCAGCAGTCTTGATGACAGGGGGCCGTACAATGAGCAGTTCTTC. This chain joins TRBV27 and TRBJ2-1; 10 nucleotides agree with TRBD1. The CDR3 has 16 residues. The germline gives CDR1 MNHEY, CDR2 SMNVEV (reference sequence). The ends lost 5 bases at V and 4 bases at J; junction bases unmatched: 8.

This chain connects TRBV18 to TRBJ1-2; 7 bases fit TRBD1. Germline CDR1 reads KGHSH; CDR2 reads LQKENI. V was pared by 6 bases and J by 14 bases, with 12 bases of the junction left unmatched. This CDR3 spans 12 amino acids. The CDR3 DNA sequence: TGTGCCAGCTCGGCGGGACAGAGTGCTAGTACCTTC. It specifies CASSAGQSASTF. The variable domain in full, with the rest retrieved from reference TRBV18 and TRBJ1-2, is NAGVMQNPRHLVRRRGQEARLRCSPMKGHSHVYWYRQLPEEGLKFMVYLQKENIIDESGMPKERFSAEFPKEGPSILRIQQVVRGDSAAYFCASSAGQSASTFGSGTRLTVV.

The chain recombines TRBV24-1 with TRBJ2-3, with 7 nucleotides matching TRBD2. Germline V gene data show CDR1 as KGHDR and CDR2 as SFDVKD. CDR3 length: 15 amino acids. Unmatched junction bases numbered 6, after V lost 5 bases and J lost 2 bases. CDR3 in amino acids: CATSGGGSFTDTQYF. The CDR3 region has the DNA TGTGCCACCAGTGGGGGCGGGAGTTTCACAGATACGCAGTATTTT.

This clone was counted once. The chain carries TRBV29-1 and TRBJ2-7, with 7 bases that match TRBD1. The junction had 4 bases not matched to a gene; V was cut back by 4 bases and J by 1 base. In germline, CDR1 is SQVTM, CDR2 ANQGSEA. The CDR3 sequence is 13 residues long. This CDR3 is CSVGQGPSYEQYF. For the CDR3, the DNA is TGCAGCGTTGGACAGGGCCCATCCTACGAGCAGTACTTC.

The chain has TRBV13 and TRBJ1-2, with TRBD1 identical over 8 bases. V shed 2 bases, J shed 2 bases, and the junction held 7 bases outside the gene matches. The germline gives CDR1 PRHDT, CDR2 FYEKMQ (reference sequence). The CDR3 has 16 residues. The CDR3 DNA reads TGTGCCAGCAGCTTAAACAGGGGGGACTCGAACTATGGCTACACCTTC. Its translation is CASSLNRGDSNYGYTF. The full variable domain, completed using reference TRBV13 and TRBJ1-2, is AAGVIQSPRHLIKEKRETATLKCYPIPRHDTVYWYQQGPGQDPQFLISFYEKMQSDKGSIPDRFSAQQFSDYHSELNMSSLELGDSALYFCASSLNRGDSNYGYTFGSGTRLTVV.

The CDR3 here is CASSLMDKNYEQYF. CDR3 bases: TGTGCCAGCAGCTTAATGGACAAAAACTACGAGCAGTACTTC. This chain connects TRBV7-9 to TRBJ2-7; D possibly corresponds to TRBD1 (5 bases). Deletions cut 2 bases from V and 3 bases from J, with 11 bases between. Per germline, CDR1 SEHNR and CDR2 FQNEAQ (reference sequence). The CDR3 runs to 14 residues.

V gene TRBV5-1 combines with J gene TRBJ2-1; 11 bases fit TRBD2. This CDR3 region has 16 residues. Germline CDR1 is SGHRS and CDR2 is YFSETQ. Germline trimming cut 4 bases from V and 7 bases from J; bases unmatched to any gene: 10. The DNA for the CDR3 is TGCGCCAGCAGCCCCGCCGCTAGCGGGGGGTCTAATGAGCAGTTCTTC. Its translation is CASSPAASGGSNEQFF.

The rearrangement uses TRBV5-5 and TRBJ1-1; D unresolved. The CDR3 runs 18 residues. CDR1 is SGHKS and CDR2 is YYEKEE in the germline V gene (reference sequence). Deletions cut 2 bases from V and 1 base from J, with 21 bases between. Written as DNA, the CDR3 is TGTGCCAGCAGCTTCACCCCGGGAACACTCCAAGGGAACACTGAAGCTTTCTTT. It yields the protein CASSFTPGTLQGNTEAFF.

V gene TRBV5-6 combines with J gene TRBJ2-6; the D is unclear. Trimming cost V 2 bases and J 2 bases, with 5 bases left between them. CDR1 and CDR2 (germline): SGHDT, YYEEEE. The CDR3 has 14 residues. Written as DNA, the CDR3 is TGTGCCAGCAGCTTAAGAGCTGGGGCCAACGTCCTGACTTTC. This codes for CASSLRAGANVLTF.

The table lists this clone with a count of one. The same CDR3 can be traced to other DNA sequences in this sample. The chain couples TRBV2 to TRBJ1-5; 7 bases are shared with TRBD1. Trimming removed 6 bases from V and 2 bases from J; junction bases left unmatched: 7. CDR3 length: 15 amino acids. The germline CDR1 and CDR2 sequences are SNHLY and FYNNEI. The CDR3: CASSLQGVGNQPQHF. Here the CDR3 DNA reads TGTGCCAGCAGCCTTCAGGGGGTTGGCAATCAGCCCCAGCATTTT.

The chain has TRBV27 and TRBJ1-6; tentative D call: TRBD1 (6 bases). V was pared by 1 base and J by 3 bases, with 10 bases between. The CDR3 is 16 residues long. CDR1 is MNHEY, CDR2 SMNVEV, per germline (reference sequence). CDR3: CASSLFRGGYNSPLHF. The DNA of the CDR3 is TGTGCCAGCAGTTTATTCAGGGGCGGCTATAATTCACCCCTCCACTTT.

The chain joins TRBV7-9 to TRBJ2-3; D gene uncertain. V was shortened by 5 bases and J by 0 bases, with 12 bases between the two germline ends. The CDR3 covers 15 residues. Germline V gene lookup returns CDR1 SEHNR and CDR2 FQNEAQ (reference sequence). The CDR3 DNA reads TGTGCCAGCAGCCCCCAGGAAATCAGCACAGATACGCAGTATTTT. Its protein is CASSPQEISTDTQYF.

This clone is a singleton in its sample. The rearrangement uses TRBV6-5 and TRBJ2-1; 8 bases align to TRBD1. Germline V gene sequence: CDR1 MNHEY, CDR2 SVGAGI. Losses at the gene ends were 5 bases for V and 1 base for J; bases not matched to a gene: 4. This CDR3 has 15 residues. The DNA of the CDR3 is TGTGCCAGCAGTCGGGACAGGATATCCTACAATGAGCAGTTCTTC. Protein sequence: CASSRDRISYNEQFF.

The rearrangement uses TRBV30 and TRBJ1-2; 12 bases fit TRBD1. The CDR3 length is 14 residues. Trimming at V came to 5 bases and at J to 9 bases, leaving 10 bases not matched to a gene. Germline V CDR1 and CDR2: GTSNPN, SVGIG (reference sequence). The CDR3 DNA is TGTGCCTGGGCACCGGGACAGGGGGCTTTCCGCTACACCTTC. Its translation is CAWAPGQGAFRYTF.

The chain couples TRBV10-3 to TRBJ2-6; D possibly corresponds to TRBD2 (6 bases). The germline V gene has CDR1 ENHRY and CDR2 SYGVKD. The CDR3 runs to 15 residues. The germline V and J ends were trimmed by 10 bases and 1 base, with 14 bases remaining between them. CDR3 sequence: CATPGLESGANVLTF. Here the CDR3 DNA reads TGTGCCACTCCGGGACTCGAGTCTGGGGCCAACGTCCTGACTTTC.

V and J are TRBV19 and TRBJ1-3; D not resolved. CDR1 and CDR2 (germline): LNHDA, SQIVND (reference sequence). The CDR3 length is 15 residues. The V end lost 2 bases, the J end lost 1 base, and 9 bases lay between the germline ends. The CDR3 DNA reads TGTGCCAGTAGTATACCGCGGGAGTCTGGAAACACCATATATTTT. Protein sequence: CASSIPRESGNTIYF.

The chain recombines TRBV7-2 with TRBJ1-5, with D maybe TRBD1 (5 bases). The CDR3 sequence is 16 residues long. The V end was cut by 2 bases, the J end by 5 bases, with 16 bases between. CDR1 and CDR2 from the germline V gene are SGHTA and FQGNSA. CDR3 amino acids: CASSLQGSFLDQPQHF. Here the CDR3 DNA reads TGTGCCAGCAGCTTACAGGGAAGTTTCTTGGATCAGCCCCAGCATTTT.

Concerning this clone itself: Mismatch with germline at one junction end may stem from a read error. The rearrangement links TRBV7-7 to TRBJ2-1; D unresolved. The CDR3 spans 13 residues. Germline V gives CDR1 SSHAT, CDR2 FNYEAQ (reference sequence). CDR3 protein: CASSLNSRNEQFF. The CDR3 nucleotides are TGTGCTAGCAGCTTAAACTCGCGTAATGAGCAGTTCTTC.

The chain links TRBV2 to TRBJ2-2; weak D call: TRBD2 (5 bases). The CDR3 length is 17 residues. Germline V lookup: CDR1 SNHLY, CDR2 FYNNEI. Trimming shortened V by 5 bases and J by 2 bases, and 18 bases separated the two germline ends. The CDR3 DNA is TGTGCCAGCAGTCGACAATCCGGGATATCAAACACCGGGGAGCTGTTTTTT. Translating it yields CASSRQSGISNTGELFF.

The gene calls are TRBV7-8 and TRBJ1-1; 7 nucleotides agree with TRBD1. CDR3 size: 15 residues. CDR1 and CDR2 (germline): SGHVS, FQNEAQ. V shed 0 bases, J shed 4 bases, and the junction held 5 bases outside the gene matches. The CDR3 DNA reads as TGTGCCAGCAGCTTAGCTGGGACAGCGGGCACTGAAGCTTTCTTT. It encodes CASSLAGTAGTEAFF. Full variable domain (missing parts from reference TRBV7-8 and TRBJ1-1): GAGVSQSPRYKVAKRGQDVALRCDPISGHVSLFWYQQALGQGPEFLTYFQNEAQLDKSGLPSDRFFAERPEGSVSTLKIQRTQQEDSAVYLCASSLAGTAGTEAFFGQGTRLTVV.

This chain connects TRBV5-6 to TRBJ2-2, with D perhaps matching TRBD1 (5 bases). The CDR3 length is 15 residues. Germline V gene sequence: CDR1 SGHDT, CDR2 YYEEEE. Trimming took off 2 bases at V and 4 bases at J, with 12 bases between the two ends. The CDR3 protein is CASSLKGRGTGELFF. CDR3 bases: TGTGCCAGCAGCTTAAAGGGAAGGGGCACCGGGGAGCTGTTTTTT.

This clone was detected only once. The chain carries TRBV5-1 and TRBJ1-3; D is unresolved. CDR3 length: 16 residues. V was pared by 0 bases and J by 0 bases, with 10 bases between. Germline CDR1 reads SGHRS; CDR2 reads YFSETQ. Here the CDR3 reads CASSLVSVNSGNTIYF. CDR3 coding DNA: TGCGCCAGCAGCTTGGTTTCAGTCAACTCTGGAAACACCATATATTTT.

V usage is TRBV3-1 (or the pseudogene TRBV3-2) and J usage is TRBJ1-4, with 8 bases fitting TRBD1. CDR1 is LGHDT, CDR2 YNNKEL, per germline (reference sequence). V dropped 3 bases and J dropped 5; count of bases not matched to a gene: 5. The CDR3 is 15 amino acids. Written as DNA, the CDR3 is TGTGCCAGCAGCCAGGTGGACAGGGAGAATGAAAAACTGTTTTTT. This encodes CASSQVDRENEKLFF.

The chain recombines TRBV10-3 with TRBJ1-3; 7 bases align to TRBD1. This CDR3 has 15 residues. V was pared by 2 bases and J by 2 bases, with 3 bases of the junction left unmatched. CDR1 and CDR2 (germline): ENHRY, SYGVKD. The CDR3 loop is CAISERQGTGNTIYF. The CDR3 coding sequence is TGTGCCATCAGTGAGCGACAGGGCACTGGAAACACCATATATTTT.